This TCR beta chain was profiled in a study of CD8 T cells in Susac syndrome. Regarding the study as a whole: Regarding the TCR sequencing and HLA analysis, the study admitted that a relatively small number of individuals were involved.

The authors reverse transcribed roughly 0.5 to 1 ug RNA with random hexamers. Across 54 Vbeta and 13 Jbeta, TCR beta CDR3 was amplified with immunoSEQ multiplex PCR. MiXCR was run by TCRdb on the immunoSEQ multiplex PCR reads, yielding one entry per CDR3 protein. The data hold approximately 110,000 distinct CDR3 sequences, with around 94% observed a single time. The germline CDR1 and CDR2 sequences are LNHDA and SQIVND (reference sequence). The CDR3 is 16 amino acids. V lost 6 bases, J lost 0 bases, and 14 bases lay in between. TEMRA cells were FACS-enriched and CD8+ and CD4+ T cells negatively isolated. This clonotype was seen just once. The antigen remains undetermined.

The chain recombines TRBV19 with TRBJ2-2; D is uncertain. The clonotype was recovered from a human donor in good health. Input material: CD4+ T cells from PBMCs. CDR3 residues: CASSPRSRSNTGELFF. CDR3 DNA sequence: TGTGCCAGTAGCCCCCGGTCCCGGTCGAACACCGGGGAGCTGTTTTTT.